This entry lists 30 T cell receptor beta chains sequenced from one sample in a study of response to subunit inactivated influenza vaccine (dated by TCRdb to 2016 to 2019). Receptors were amplified or captured by RT-PCR. The reads were generated on an Illumina HiSeq 2500. The raw public reads went through TCRdb reprocessing: fastp at Q25, MiXCR clone calling, in-frame beta chains kept. All rows with the same CDR3 protein become a single entry with the most common DNA and genes. The sample table shows 650,000 to 800,000 distinct CDR3 sequences, and approximately 14% are seen once. Approximately 7% of the sample rests with the top ten. The sample here was PBMCs from blood, taken approximately 15 days before vaccination. Receptors were obtained from a man aged 45-60 years who received an inactivated influenza vaccine. Donor details come from another sample of the same person, matched by shared clones.

This clonotype was counted a few times. The chain uses TRBV6-1 and TRBJ2-2, with D unresolved. CDR3 size: 15 residues. V lost 4 bases to trimming and J lost 0 bases, with 9 bases between them. Germline loops: CDR1 MNHNS, CDR2 SASEGT. As DNA, the CDR3 is TGTGCCAGCAGTGTTCGGATCCCGAACACCGGGGAGCTGTTTTTT. Translating it yields CASSVRIPNTGELFF.

The V and J genes are TRBV6-5 and TRBJ1-6; the D gene is possibly TRBD1 (5 bases). In germline, CDR1 is MNHEY, CDR2 SVGAGI. The CDR3 totals 15 residues. Trimming took 4 bases from V and 1 from J, leaving 8 bases between them. The CDR3 DNA is TGTGCCAGCAGTTTGGGGGAGTCCTATAATTCACCCCTCCACTTT. Residues: CASSLGESYNSPLHF.

The chain has TRBV29-1 and TRBJ2-2; 7 nucleotides match TRBD1. V lost 8 bases and J lost 2; bases outside the gene matches: 8. The CDR3 extends over 14 amino acids. Looked up from germline, CDR1 is SQVTM and CDR2 is ANQGSEA. CDR3: CSILRQGNTGELFF. The CDR3 bases are TGCAGCATTCTAAGACAGGGAAACACCGGGGAGCTGTTTTTT.

The chain has TRBV6-5 and TRBJ1-6; D is uncertain. V gave up 7 bases and J gave up 8 bases, with 9 bases separating them. CDR3 size: 12 residues. Germline V gene sequence: CDR1 MNHEY, CDR2 SVGAGI. The CDR3 coding sequence is TGTGCCAGCAAGCGGGAGTATTCACCCCTCCACTTT. Translation: CASKREYSPLHF.

The chain links TRBV7-8 to TRBJ1-1; the D is unclear. Germline CDR1 reads SGHVS; CDR2 reads FQNEAQ. With 1 base removed from V and 8 bases from J, the gap between germline ends came to 8 bases. The CDR3 is made up of 12 amino acids. The CDR3 protein is CASSLDISEAFF. Written as DNA, the CDR3 is TGTGCCAGCAGCTTAGATATTTCCGAAGCTTTCTTT.

Only a few counts were recorded for this clonotype. J is TRBJ2-2 and V is TRBV7-3, with 7 bases aligning to TRBD1. With V trimmed by 5 bases and J by 1 base, 4 bases remained unmatched. The CDR3 has 15 residues. From germline, CDR1 is SGHTA and CDR2 FQGTGA. The CDR3 protein is CASSLWTGNTGELFF. For the CDR3, the DNA is TGTGCCAGCAGCCTATGGACAGGGAACACCGGGGAGCTGTTTTTT.

The chain is built from TRBV4-2 and TRBJ2-3; TRBD2 aligns across 15 bases. CDR3 size: 17 residues. Losses at the gene ends were 2 bases for V and 5 bases for J; bases not matched to a gene: 5. From germline, CDR1 is LGHNA and CDR2 YNFKEQ. The CDR3 reads CASSQRTSGGAIDTQYF. The DNA of the CDR3 is TGTGCCAGCAGCCAACGGACTAGCGGGGGGGCCATAGATACGCAGTATTTT.

This sequence joins TRBV28 and TRBJ1-1, with D perhaps TRBD1 (5 bases). CDR1 MDHEN and CDR2 SYDVKM come from the germline V gene. V was clipped by 6 bases and J by 1 base, with 18 bases between them. The CDR3 consists of 16 residues. CDR3 residues: CASSQLGGFRNTEAFF. The CDR3 DNA reads as TGTGCCAGCAGCCAACTGGGGGGGTTCAGGAACACTGAAGCTTTCTTT.

This clonotype has just a few counts. The chain links TRBV5-5 to TRBJ2-5, with D perhaps matching TRBD1 or TRBD2 (5 bases each). Germline lookup yields CDR1 SGHKS and CDR2 YYEKEE (reference sequence). The V end was cut by 1 base, the J end by 5 bases, with 12 bases between. The CDR3 is made up of 14 amino acids. The CDR3 nucleotides read TGTGCCAGCAGCTTGAATACGGGACCGGAGACCCAGTACTTC. Translating it yields CASSLNTGPETQYF.

In this sample, this clonotype turned up a few times. This rearrangement joins TRBV5-1 to TRBJ2-5, with D unresolved. The V and J ends lost 4 bases and 2 bases respectively, with 15 bases between them. Per germline, CDR1 SGHRS and CDR2 YFSETQ. The length of the CDR3 is 15 residues. As DNA, the CDR3 is TGCGCCAGCAGCCACGACGGATTGTCTCAAGAGACCCAGTACTTC. It specifies CASSHDGLSQETQYF.

This clonotype has only a few counts. The V call is TRBV5-1, the J call TRBJ2-6; D is tentatively TRBD1 or TRBD2 (5 bases each). CDR1 is SGHRS, CDR2 YFSETQ, per germline. The CDR3 is 16 amino acids. The germline V and J ends were trimmed by 0 bases and 2 bases, with 9 bases remaining between them. CDR3 protein: CASSLAGPTGANVLTF. The CDR3 DNA reads TGCGCCAGCAGCTTGGCGGGGCCAACTGGGGCCAACGTCCTGACTTTC.

This clonotype was seen only a few times. The rearrangement links TRBV10-3 to TRBJ2-5, with 7 bases lining up with TRBD2. The CDR3 has 16 residues. The germline CDR1 and CDR2 sequences are ENHRY and SYGVKD. The trim removed 0 bases at V and 4 bases at J, leaving 8 bases unmatched. The CDR3 DNA reads as TGTGCCATCAGTGAGTCCTATGGGAGGGCCGCAGAGACCCAGTACTTC. Its protein product is CAISESYGRAAETQYF.

This clonotype has only a few counts. The chain has TRBV5-6 and TRBJ2-2, with unresolved D. The CDR3 sequence is 13 residues long. Between the trimmed V and J ends, which lost 4 bases and 7 bases, there was a span of 11 bases. Per the germline V gene, CDR1 is SGHDT and CDR2 is YYEEEE. CDR3 in DNA: TGTGCCAGCAGCCGCAACGTCATCGGGGAGCTGTTTTTT. Protein: CASSRNVIGELFF.

V is TRBV29-1 and J is TRBJ2-1; D gene ambiguous. Germline V gene sequence: CDR1 SQVTM, CDR2 ANQGSEA. This CDR3 spans 12 amino acids. Trimming pared 3 bases from V and 6 bases from J, leaving 9 bases between. The CDR3 region has the DNA TGCAGCGTTGAGTTTGCTGGCAATGAGCAGTTCTTC. Translated, it gives CSVEFAGNEQFF.

In its sample, this clonotype was seen a few times. This chain joins TRBV5-4 and TRBJ2-5; 15 bases match TRBD2. J lost 7 bases, V lost 4 bases, and 8 bases had no gene match. Germline loops: CDR1 SGHNT, CDR2 YYREEE (reference sequence). The CDR3 has 16 amino acids. CDR3 region: CASSRTGTSGRMTQYF. CDR3 DNA: TGTGCCAGCAGCCGAACCGGGACTAGCGGGAGGATGACCCAGTACTTC.

This clonotype was detected many times. The chain is built from TRBV3-1 and TRBJ2-1; 8 bases align to TRBD2. CDR3 length: 16 residues. Germline V gene lookup returns CDR1 LGHDT and CDR2 YNNKEL (reference sequence). V was clipped by 2 bases and J by 2 bases; unmatched bases: 5. CDR3 nucleotides: TGTGCCAGCAGCCAACCAGCGGGAGACCCCTACAATGAGCAGTTCTTC. Protein product: CASSQPAGDPYNEQFF.

The rearrangement uses TRBV11-2 and TRBJ2-2; 12 nucleotides align to TRBD2. The trim removed 1 base at V and 5 bases at J, leaving 5 bases unmatched. Germline values: CDR1 SGHAT, CDR2 FQNNGV. This CDR3 is 17 amino acids long. The CDR3 DNA reads TGTGCCAGCAGCTTAGTCGTGGGGACTAGCGGGACCGGGGAGCTGTTTTTT. Its translation is CASSLVVGTSGTGELFF.

This clonotype was found a few times. The V gene is TRBV24-1, the J gene TRBJ2-3; 11 bases agree with TRBD1. The CDR3 covers 14 residues. Looked up from germline, CDR1 is KGHDR and CDR2 is SFDVKD. J was trimmed by 4 bases and V by 6 bases; bases with no gene match: 2. The CDR3, as DNA: TGTGCCACCAGTCGGGGACAGGGGGCAGATACGCAGTATTTT. Translation: CATSRGQGADTQYF.

This clonotype occurred a few times. The rearrangement joins TRBV5-8 to TRBJ2-1; TRBD2 aligns across 8 bases. The V segment lost 0 bases and the J segment 8 bases; nucleotides outside the gene matches: 7. The CDR3 contains 15 residues. In germline, CDR1 is SGHTS, CDR2 YDEGEE. CDR3 bases: TGTGCCAGCAGCTTGGAAACCGGGGGGGCGTATGAGCAGTTCTTC. Residues: CASSLETGGAYEQFF.

This clonotype came up a few times. V is TRBV20-1 and J is TRBJ2-1, with TRBD1 matching over 10 bases. This CDR3 comprises 14 residues. CDR1 and CDR2 (germline): DFQATT, SNEGSKA (reference sequence). The V gene end was trimmed by 5 bases and the J gene end by 0 bases; junction bases not matched to a gene: 1. The CDR3: CSAWTGGSYNEQFF. The CDR3 DNA follows: TGCAGTGCTTGGACAGGGGGCTCCTACAATGAGCAGTTCTTC.

There are a few counts of this clonotype. V is TRBV12-3 or TRBV12-4 and J is TRBJ1-1, with D hard to call. CDR3 length equals 12 residues. Trimming took off 2 bases at V and 11 bases at J, with 12 bases between the two ends. The CDR3 loop is CASSLMGFEAFF. DNA for the CDR3: TGTGCCAGCAGTTTAATGGGGTTCGAGGCTTTCTTT.

V usage is TRBV13 and J usage is TRBJ2-7; 9 bases fit TRBD1. The CDR3 is 14 amino acids. With V trimmed by 5 bases and J by 6 bases, 8 bases remained unmatched. In germline, CDR1 is PRHDT, CDR2 FYEKMQ (reference sequence). The DNA of the CDR3 is TGTGCCAGCAGCCAGGAGGTGACAGGGGGCGAGCAGTACTTC. Protein product: CASSQEVTGGEQYF.

This clonotype was seen a few times. This chain uses TRBV7-2 with TRBJ2-2, with 7 bases matching TRBD2. With V trimmed by 1 base and J by 4 bases, 6 bases remained unmatched. This CDR3 comprises 16 residues. Per germline, CDR1 SGHTA and CDR2 FQGNSA. CDR3 nucleotides: TGTGCCAGCAGCTTAGGGGTGGGAGGGAGCACCGGGGAGCTGTTTTTT. Amino acid sequence: CASSLGVGGSTGELFF.

J is TRBJ2-1 and V is TRBV6-1, with D possibly being TRBD2 (6 bases). Germline-derived CDR1 and CDR2 are MNHNS and SASEGT. The CDR3 is 15 residues long. Trimming took off 3 bases at V and 1 base at J, with 10 bases between the two ends. This CDR3 reads CASSDYGSSYNEQFF. The CDR3 DNA reads TGTGCCAGCAGTGACTACGGGAGTTCCTACAATGAGCAGTTCTTC.

The chain uses TRBV4-3 and TRBJ1-3, with TRBD1 matching over 10 bases. CDR1 is LGHNA, CDR2 YSLEER, per germline. The CDR3 is 17 residues long. V lost 0 bases and J lost 2; bases outside the gene matches: 4. CDR3 sequence: CASSQEPGTGAGNTIYF. The CDR3 nucleotides are TGCGCCAGCAGCCAAGAACCAGGGACAGGGGCTGGAAACACCATATATTTT.

Ten or more counts support this clonotype. The chain couples TRBV20-1 to TRBJ2-5; D is unresolved. The CDR3 has 13 residues. The V gene lost 0 bases and the J gene lost 2 bases, with 7 bases spanning the gap. Germline assignment: CDR1 DFQATT and CDR2 SNEGSKA (reference sequence). The CDR3 bases are TGCAGTGCTAGAGATCCTAGACAAGAGACCCAGTACTTC. This encodes CSARDPRQETQYF.

This clonotype was counted ten times or more. This chain uses TRBV9 with TRBJ1-4; D gene ambiguous. The CDR3 covers 15 residues. Germline V gene lookup returns CDR1 SGDLS and CDR2 YYNGEE. The ends were cut back, 1 base at V and 3 bases at J, with 10 bases in the middle. In nucleotides, the CDR3 is TGTGCCAGCAGCGTAACCGGGAGGGCTAATGAAAAACTGTTTTTT. Its protein is CASSVTGRANEKLFF.

This clonotype has only a few counts. J is TRBJ2-7 and V is TRBV27; no definite D call. The ends were cut back, 1 base at V and 1 base at J, with 11 bases in the middle. Germline loops: CDR1 MNHEY, CDR2 SMNVEV (reference sequence). CDR3 size: 15 residues. Here the CDR3 DNA reads TGTGCCAGCAGTTTATACCCAGGTTGGTCCTACGAGCAGTACTTC. Its protein product is CASSLYPGWSYEQYF.

This rearrangement joins TRBV2 to TRBJ1-5; D unresolved. Germline CDR1 and CDR2: SNHLY and FYNNEI. The CDR3 runs 13 residues. Trimming removed 4 bases from V and 9 bases from J, with 13 bases in between. In DNA form, the CDR3 reads TGTGCCAGCAGTGTAGACGCCCGGGGGCCCCAGCATTTT. Its translation is CASSVDARGPQHF.

This chain links TRBV7-2 with TRBJ1-1, with D possibly matching TRBD1 (5 bases). Looked up from germline, CDR1 is SGHTA and CDR2 is FQGNSA. Deletions cut 3 bases from V and 7 bases from J, with 9 bases between. This CDR3 is 12 amino acids long. In DNA, the CDR3 is TGTGCCAGCAGCTTGGGGGTCTTTGAAGCTTTCTTT. Translated, it gives CASSLGVFEAFF.